The T cell receptor (beta chain) under discussion was sequenced for a study of CXCR3-negative and CXCR3-positive naive CD8 T cells. General study results and limits: Naive subsets were similarly diverse, while memory CD8+ repertoires were much less diverse.

Germline V gene sequence: CDR1 SGHAT, CDR2 FQDESV (reference sequence). The CDR3 runs 14 residues. The method, 5' RACE with UMI labels, was used to prepare the TRB cDNA libraries. Following a re-call of the 5' RACE reads, TCRdb has one entry per CDR3 protein and lacks DNA. Its table records about 53,000 distinct CDR3 sequences. As to this clonotype: Its specificity is unknown.

The chain has TRBV11-1 and TRBJ1-5. This receptor was identified in a human donor in good health. Some clones in this sample may be carry-over from other donors' samples. Sequencing was done on a sample of naive CXCR3- CD8+ T cells from blood. Subset: CD45RO-CCR7+CD27+CD95- naive CD8+ T cells lacking CXCR3 (TNR3-). Here the CDR3 reads CACSPPGSNQPQHF.